This T cell receptor (beta chain) was captured in a study of cytomegalovirus exposure and HLA in healthy donors. Overall study results and limits: V segments that were indistinguishable, TRBV6-2 and TRBV6-3 among them, were omitted from analysis. A later analysis found TCR association rates differed by HLA locus, highest for DRB1 and lowest for HLA-C. Cytomegalovirus association was assigned to some 160 TCR beta chains.

The PCR was carried out with 60 Vbeta primers and 13 Jbeta primers. Repertoires were generated with immunoSEQ multiplex PCR, while TCRdb's copy carries only in-frame clones and drops some. The sample yields around 46,000 clones, of which the top ten take up more than 0.9%. Healthy donors of bone marrow made up the group. As concerns this clone: Its specificity is not known.

The CDR3 contains 16 residues. Deletions cut 5 bases from V and 2 bases from J, with 16 bases between. The V gene's germline CDR1 is SGHTA and CDR2 FQGNSA. The rearrangement uses TRBV7-2 and TRBJ1-3; a weak D match, TRBD1 (5 bases). The TCR sequence derives from a woman in her thirties or forties in good health and CMV-seronegative. Sample: PBMCs. The CDR3 DNA reads TGTGCCAGCAGCGCCCCCGGGACTCTCACTGGAAACACCATATATTTT. The encoded protein is CASSAPGTLTGNTIYF.